The entry that follows covers one T cell receptor beta chain sequence. The antigen is not known. This sample was included in a study of radiotherapy plus CTLA-4 blockade in lung cancer. Across the study: Objective responses were recorded in around a sixth of patients, with disease control recorded in 31%.

Study-level points and caveats: Among blood TCR repertoires after radiotherapy plus ipilimumab, tumor-derived clones expanded.

Measured with immunoSEQ multiplex PCR; TCRdb has only the in-frame clones, and not every one. The table shows about 120,000 clones, with just under 80% occurring only once. Germline V gene lookup returns CDR1 ENHRY and CDR2 SYGVKD. V shed 7 bases and J shed 0 bases, with 12 bases lying between them. The CDR3 covers 14 residues. J is TRBJ1-1 and V is TRBV10-3; tentative D call: TRBD1 (6 bases). Sequences were derived from peripheral blood, sampled from a patient treated with radiotherapy plus ipilimumab. The TCR originated in a human donor with non-small cell lung cancer who had a partial response to radiotherapy plus ipilimumab. CDR3 region: CAIKGEGMNTEAFF. As DNA, the CDR3 is TGTGCCATCAAGGGGGAGGGAATGAACACTGAAGCTTTCTTT.